Each of the 2 T cell receptor beta chains below was sequenced from the same sample in a study of blood T cell repertoires in COVID-19. Profiling relied on immunoSEQ multiplex PCR, and the TCRdb table lists in-frame clones only, not all of them. The table includes approximately 44,000 clones, around 80% detected once. The sample taken for sequencing was peripheral blood. These receptor sequences come from a human donor in a cohort sampled during active COVID-19.

V gene TRBV25-1 combines with J gene TRBJ1-1; 8 nucleotides line up with TRBD1. This CDR3 region has 16 residues. The V gene end was trimmed by 4 bases and the J gene end by 1 base; junction bases not matched to a gene: 8. The V gene's germline CDR1 is MGHDK and CDR2 SYGVNS. CDR3 DNA: TGTGCCAGCAGTGCAACTCTCGGGACAGGGAACACTGAAGCTTTCTTT. Translation: CASSATLGTGNTEAFF.

The chain has TRBV5-5 and TRBJ1-6; unclear D gene. The CDR3 consists of 12 residues. Germline CDR1 SGHKS, CDR2 YYEKEE (reference sequence). V was trimmed by 7 bases and J by 7 bases, leaving 9 bases between them. In DNA, the CDR3 is TGTGCCAGCTGGCTCCAGAATTCACCCCTCCACTTT. Its protein is CASWLQNSPLHF.